The 10 T cell receptor beta chains reported below all come from one sample, sequenced in a study of blood T cell repertoires in COVID-19. This table comes from immunoSEQ multiplex PCR, and its TCRdb copy is limited to in-frame clones, with some not included. The sample includes over 100,000 clones, about 91% seen only once; the top ten take 10%. Sequencing was carried out using peripheral blood. All receptors derive from a man aged 50-59 years with acute or convalescent COVID-19.

In this sample, this clone turned up once. The chain uses TRBV3-1 (or the pseudogene TRBV3-2) and TRBJ2-2; 7 nucleotides align to TRBD1. CDR3 length equals 16 residues. Germline V gene lookup returns CDR1 LGHDT and CDR2 YNNKEL (reference sequence). The V and J ends lost 4 bases and 3 bases, in that order; junction bases with no gene match: 8. In nucleotides, the CDR3 is TGTGCCAGCAGCCCGCTCCCGGGACAGTACACCGGGGAGCTGTTTTTT. Translation gives CASSPLPGQYTGELFF.

The chain couples TRBV7-3 to TRBJ1-1; perhaps TRBD1 as D (5 bases). Germline V CDR1 and CDR2: SGHTA, FQGTGA. The CDR3 contains 16 residues. Trimming removed 2 bases at V and 4 bases at J, with 17 bases between. The CDR3 DNA follows: TGTGCCAGCAGCTTAGGGACTAATCCAAAGGGCACTGAAGCTTTCTTT. Residues: CASSLGTNPKGTEAFF.

The rearrangement links TRBV18 to TRBJ1-1; D is uncertain. The CDR3 runs to 12 residues. The germline V gene has CDR1 KGHSH and CDR2 LQKENI. Trimming stripped 4 bases from V and 3 bases from J, with 6 bases between. CDR3 amino acids: CASSQQYTEAFF. CDR3 bases: TGTGCCAGCTCACAACAGTACACTGAAGCTTTCTTT. Filled out from reference TRBV18 and TRBJ1-1, the complete variable domain reads NAGVMQNPRHLVRRRGQEARLRCSPMKGHSHVYWYRQLPEEGLKFMVYLQKENIIDESGMPKERFSAEFPKEGPSILRIQQVVRGDSAAYFCASSQQYTEAFFGQGTRLTVV.

The chain uses TRBV27 and TRBJ2-4, with 8 bases lining up with TRBD2. The germline gives CDR1 MNHEY, CDR2 SMNVEV (reference sequence). The CDR3 consists of 16 residues. After removal of 5 bases from V and 3 bases from J, the junction contained 9 bases not matched to a gene. The chain's CDR3 is CASSLIAGLGKNIQYF. Here the CDR3 DNA reads TGTGCCAGCAGTCTCATAGCGGGATTGGGCAAAAACATTCAGTACTTC.

V and J are TRBV18 and TRBJ1-2; no reliable D call. V was shortened by 1 base and J by 7 bases, with 10 bases between the two germline ends. The CDR3 length is 13 residues. Germline V gives CDR1 KGHSH, CDR2 LQKENI. The CDR3 loop reads CASSPLSGFGYTF. The CDR3 coding sequence is TGTGCCAGCTCACCACTGTCCGGGTTTGGCTACACCTTC.

This chain connects TRBV11-2 to TRBJ2-1; 8 nucleotides align to TRBD2. Germline CDR1 is SGHAT and CDR2 is FQNNGV. V trimming: 4 bases; J trimming: 7 bases; junction bases outside the gene matches: 12. The CDR3 extends over 16 amino acids. CDR3 amino acids: CASSSRLVSGTNEQFF. Here the CDR3 DNA reads TGTGCCAGCAGCTCGCGGTTAGTTAGCGGGACGAATGAGCAGTTCTTC.

The chain links TRBV5-5 to TRBJ1-5, with TRBD1 matching 9 bases. The CDR3 sequence is 14 residues long. J lost 6 bases, V lost 4 bases, and 5 bases had no gene match. Germline V lookup: CDR1 SGHKS, CDR2 YYEKEE (reference sequence). The CDR3 protein is CASSLRTGAQPQHF. The CDR3 DNA follows: TGTGCCAGCAGCCTTCGGACAGGGGCTCAGCCCCAGCATTTT.

V gene TRBV27 combines with J gene TRBJ1-5, with D hard to call. V shed 5 bases and J shed 7 bases, with 21 bases lying between them. The length of the CDR3 is 16 residues. Germline lookup yields CDR1 MNHEY and CDR2 SMNVEV (reference sequence). Here the CDR3 reads CASSPLMRQRGQPQHF. Here the CDR3 DNA reads TGTGCCAGCAGTCCCCTAATGAGACAACGAGGGCAGCCCCAGCATTTT.

This chain joins TRBV21-1 and TRBJ2-5; TRBD2, the table's D call, lacks a check against the DNA. TRBV21-1 is a pseudogene segment. This CDR3 has 15 amino acids. The CDR3 region is CASSRGRGYQETQYF. CDR3 coding DNA: TGTGCCAGCAGCCGCGGACGGGGATACCAAGAGACCCAGTACTTC.

The chain joins TRBV6-5 to TRBJ1-4, with 8 bases lining up with TRBD1. Germline assignment: CDR1 MNHEY and CDR2 SVGAGI. The CDR3 is made up of 14 amino acids. V lost 8 bases, J lost 3 bases, and 5 bases stayed unmatched. CDR3 nucleotide sequence: TGTGCCAGCTGTAAACAGGGGGCTAATGAAAAACTGTTTTTT. It specifies CASCKQGANEKLFF.